This TCR beta chain was identified during a study of T cell responses to AZD1222 COVID-19 vaccine (dated by TCRdb to the early 2020s). With respect to the entire study: AZD1222 recipients whose second dose came at about 4 weeks and those whose second dose came at about 12 weeks were combined into one group, since spike-specific TCR depth and breadth did not differ between the two schedules. A total of 233 trial participants underwent TCR sequencing, of whom roughly 210 had received two doses of AZD1222 and about 25 had received two doses of the MenACWY control vaccine. Trial participants were enrolled by age into subgroups of 18-55, 56-69 and 70-plus years, and around 150, 28 and 57 TCR-sequenced participants, respectively, were included in these subgroups. The full study reports these points: Most participants were white British and females outnumbered males, and the authors suggested that clonal diversity may have been underestimated. Reportedly, almost half of the unique spike-specific TCRs recognized epitopes lying outside the regions that are mutated in the B.1.351 and B.1.1.7 variants. After two AZD1222 doses, both the breadth and the depth of spike-specific TCRs were significantly higher than at day 0 and than in MenACWY recipients. The whole spike protein was spanned by vaccine-associated CD4 TCRs, and dominant responses were seen in regions 160-218 and 743-854. In the small 56-69-year group, the increase in depth fell short of significance, most likely because of low power. Conclusions about previously exposed vaccinees were limited because only six or seven AZD1222 recipients were SARS-CoV-2 seropositive at baseline. Because no day 14 peak-response samples were available, repertoires were characterized only after the peak T cell response.

Per the publication, the time point label means: baseline before first vaccination. The vaccinee samples were drawn from two UK trials, COV001 and COV002, one of which was a single-blind randomized controlled phase 2/3 trial testing AZD1222 (ChAdOx1 nCoV-19) in healthy adults. For TCRbeta chain sequencing, PBMC samples were collected from trial participants at day 0 and at day 28 after the second dose. The germline V gene sets CDR1 to SGDLS and CDR2 to YYNGEE. Trimming takes 4 bases off V and 2 bases off J; junction bases not matched to a gene: 6. The CDR3 runs 15 residues from the cysteine to the phenylalanine. Just the 45-base CDR3 DNA is kept, in frame starting at base 1. On this clone: Which antigen it targets is not known. Base-call qualities are not available, and no considerably larger clone is one nucleotide away.

The CDR3 regions of human TCRbeta chains were analyzed by immunosequencing. Concerning the study's data processing: TCRs in the repertoires were matched against a reference library of SARS-CoV-2-specific TCRs that had been generated with the MIRA antigen-specificity platform. Breadth was defined as the fraction of unique TCRs that were SARS-CoV-2-associated, and depth was defined as the fraction of total T cells that were SARS-CoV-2-associated. Using the MIRA data, each spike-specific TCR was assigned both to the spike region to which the TCR was reactive and to a CD4 or CD8 class. Log10-transformed breadth and depth values were compared by one-way ANOVA with Sidak's multiple comparisons tests. TCRdb holds this immuneACCESS table with in-frame rearrangements only. Some clones are missing; in checked studies, unresolved V genes explain under half, and the rest has no known cause. V, J and clone size were drawn from that table, and D and trimming were deduced from the DNA. A total of under 140,000 clones appear in this sample, about 88% of them only once. Around 1.7% of the sample is taken by the ten largest.

The starting material was peripheral blood, obtained on day 0 of AZD1222 vaccination. The sequence was obtained from an adult in good health. The chain joins TRBV9 to TRBJ2-3; TRBD2 matches 8 bases in the middle. The DNA is as follows: TGTGCCAGCAGCAAAGCGGGGGCTCTCACAGATACGCAGTATTTT. This codes for CASSKAGALTDTQYF. Beyond the CDR3, the reference TRBV9 and TRBJ2-3 genes provide the residues; the full variable domain reads: DSGVTQTPKHLITATGQRVTLRCSPRSGDLSVYWYQQSLDQGLQFLIQYYNGEERAKGNILERFSAQQFPDLHSELNLSSLELGDSALYFCASSKAGALTDTQYFGPGTRLTVL.